This T cell receptor beta chain was captured by sequencing in a study of Ad26.COV2.S vaccination and SARS-CoV-2 variants. Whole-study context: The vaccine Ad26.COV2.S was put into the muscle once, or twice with 56 days between.

The treatment was: approximately 18 received Ad26.COV2.S at low or high dose, single or two shots; about 5 received placebo; per-sample allocation not given. Vaccine and placebo recipients were sampled on day 63 after the first injection. This CDR3 comprises 14 residues. The junction had 4 bases not matched to a gene; V was cut back by 4 bases and J by 4 bases. From germline, CDR1 is SEHNR and CDR2 FQNEAQ (reference sequence). Study-wide results and caveats: Placebo recipients and vaccine recipients were similar in non-spike TCR breadth.

Profiled with immunoSEQ multiplex PCR; TCRdb holds only in-frame clones, not every one. Of about 440,000 clones listed, around 90% are singletons. On this clone itself: What it binds is unknown.

The source is a person aged 18 to 59 who received the Ad26.COV2.S COVID-19 vaccine or a placebo. The sample consisted of peripheral blood, taken in a trial of Ad26.COV2.S vaccine versus placebo. The chain uses TRBV7-9 and TRBJ2-5; 9 nucleotides match TRBD2. The CDR3 protein is CASSSRGLAETQYF. The CDR3 DNA follows: TGTGCCAGCAGCTCTAGGGGACTAGCAGAGACCCAGTACTTC.